Detailed here is one T cell receptor beta chain. The data are from a study of PD-L1 blockade in urothelial cancer. Study as a whole: Once treatment had started, blood was analyzed at 3 weeks (second dose) and again at 6 weeks. The median number of T cells present in blood samples was roughly 130,000.

Time point described: pretreatment peripheral blood. This table comes from immunoSEQ multiplex PCR, and its TCRdb copy is limited to in-frame clones, with some not included. The sample holds tens of thousands of clones, under 90% seen once. This CDR3 region has 13 residues. The V end was cut by 3 bases, the J end by 2 bases, with 8 bases between. Germline V gene data show CDR1 as LNHDA and CDR2 as SQIVND (reference sequence). The specimen comprised PBMCs, sampled around atezolizumab (anti-PD-L1) treatment. This clonotype originated in a man aged 55 to 69 with urothelial cancer. The chain links TRBV19 to TRBJ2-7, with D possibly TRBD1 on 6 matching bases. The CDR3 sequence: CASSMNRAYEQYF. The CDR3, as DNA: TGTGCCAGTAGTATGAACAGGGCCTACGAGCAGTACTTC.